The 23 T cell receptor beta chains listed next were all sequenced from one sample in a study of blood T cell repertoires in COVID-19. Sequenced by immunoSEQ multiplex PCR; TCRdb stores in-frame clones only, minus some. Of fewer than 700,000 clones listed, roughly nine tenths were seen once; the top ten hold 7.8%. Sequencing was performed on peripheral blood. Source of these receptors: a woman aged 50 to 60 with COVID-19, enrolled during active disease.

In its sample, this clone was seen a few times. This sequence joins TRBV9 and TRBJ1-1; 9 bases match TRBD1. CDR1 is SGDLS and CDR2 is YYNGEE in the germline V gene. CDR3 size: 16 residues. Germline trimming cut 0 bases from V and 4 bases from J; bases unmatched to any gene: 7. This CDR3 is CASSVEDRGASTEAFF. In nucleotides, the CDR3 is TGTGCCAGCAGCGTAGAAGACAGGGGGGCCAGCACTGAAGCTTTCTTT.

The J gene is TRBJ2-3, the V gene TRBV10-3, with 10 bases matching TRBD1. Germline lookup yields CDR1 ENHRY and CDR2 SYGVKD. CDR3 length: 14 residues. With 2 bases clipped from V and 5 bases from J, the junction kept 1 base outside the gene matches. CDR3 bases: TGTGCCATCAGTGAGAGGGACAGGGGAGATACGCAGTATTTT. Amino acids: CAISERDRGDTQYF.

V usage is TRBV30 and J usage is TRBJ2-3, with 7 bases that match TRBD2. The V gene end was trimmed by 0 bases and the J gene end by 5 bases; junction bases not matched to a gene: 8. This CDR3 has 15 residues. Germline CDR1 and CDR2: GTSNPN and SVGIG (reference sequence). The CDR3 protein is CAWSVGREDRDTQYF. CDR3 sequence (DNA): TGTGCCTGGAGTGTAGGTCGGGAGGACCGAGATACGCAGTATTTT.

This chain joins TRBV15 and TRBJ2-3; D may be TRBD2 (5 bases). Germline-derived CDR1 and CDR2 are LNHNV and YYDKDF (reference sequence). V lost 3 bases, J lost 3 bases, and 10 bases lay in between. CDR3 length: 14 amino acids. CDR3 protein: CATSRGGRTDTQYF. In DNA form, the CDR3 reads TGTGCCACCAGCAGGGGCGGGCGGACAGATACGCAGTATTTT.

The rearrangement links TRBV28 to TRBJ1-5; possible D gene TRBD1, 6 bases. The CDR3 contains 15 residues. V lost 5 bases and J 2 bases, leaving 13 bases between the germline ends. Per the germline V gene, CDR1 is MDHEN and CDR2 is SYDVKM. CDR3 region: CASSHQGRGNQPQHF. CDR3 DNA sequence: TGTGCCAGCAGTCACCAGGGGAGAGGCAATCAGCCCCAGCATTTT.

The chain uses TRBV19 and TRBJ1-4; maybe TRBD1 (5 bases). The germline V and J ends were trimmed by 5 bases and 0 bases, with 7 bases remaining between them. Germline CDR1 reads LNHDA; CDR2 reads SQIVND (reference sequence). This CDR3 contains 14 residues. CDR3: CASSDRATNEKLFF. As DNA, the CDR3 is TGTGCCAGTAGTGACAGAGCAACTAATGAAAAACTGTTTTTT.

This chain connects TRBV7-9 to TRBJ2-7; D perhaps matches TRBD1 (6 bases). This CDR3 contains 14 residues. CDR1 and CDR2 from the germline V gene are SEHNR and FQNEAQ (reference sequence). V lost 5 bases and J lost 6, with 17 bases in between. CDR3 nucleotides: TGTGCCAGCAGCCCACAGGGTTCAGGTAGCGAGCAGTACTTC. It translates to CASSPQGSGSEQYF.

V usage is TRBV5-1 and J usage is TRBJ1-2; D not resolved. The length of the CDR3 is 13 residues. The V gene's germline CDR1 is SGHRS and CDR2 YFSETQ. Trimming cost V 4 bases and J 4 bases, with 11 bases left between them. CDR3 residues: CASSPGFTYGYTF. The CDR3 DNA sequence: TGCGCCAGCAGCCCCGGGTTTACCTATGGCTACACCTTC.

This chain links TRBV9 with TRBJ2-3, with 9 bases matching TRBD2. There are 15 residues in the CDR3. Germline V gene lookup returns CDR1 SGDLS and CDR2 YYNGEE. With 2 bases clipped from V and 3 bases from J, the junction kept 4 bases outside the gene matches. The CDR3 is CASSVSGGWTDTQYF. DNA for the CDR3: TGTGCCAGCAGCGTTAGCGGGGGTTGGACAGATACGCAGTATTTT.

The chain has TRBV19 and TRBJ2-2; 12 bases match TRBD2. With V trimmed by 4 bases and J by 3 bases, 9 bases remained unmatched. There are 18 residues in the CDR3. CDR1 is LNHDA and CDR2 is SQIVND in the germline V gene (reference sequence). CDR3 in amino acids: CASSKTSGGLRDTGELFF. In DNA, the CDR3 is TGTGCCAGTAGTAAGACTAGCGGGGGCCTTCGAGACACCGGGGAGCTGTTTTTT.

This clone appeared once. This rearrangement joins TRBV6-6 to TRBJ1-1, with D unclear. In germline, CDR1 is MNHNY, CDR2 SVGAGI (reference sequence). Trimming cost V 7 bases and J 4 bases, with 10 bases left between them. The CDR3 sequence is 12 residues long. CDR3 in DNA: TGTGCCAGCACTCGAGCAGGCACTGAAGCTTTCTTT. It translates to CASTRAGTEAFF.

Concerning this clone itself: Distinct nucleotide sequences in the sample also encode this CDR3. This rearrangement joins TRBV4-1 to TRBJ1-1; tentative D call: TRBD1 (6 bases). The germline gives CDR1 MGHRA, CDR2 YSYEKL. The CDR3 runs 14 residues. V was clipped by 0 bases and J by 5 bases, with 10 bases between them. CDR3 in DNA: TGCGCCAGCAGCCAAGATAAAAGGGGGACTGAAGCTTTCTTT. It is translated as CASSQDKRGTEAFF.

CDR3 nucleotide sequence: TGCGCCAGCAGTCACCAAGACAGGGGGGACACCGGGGAGCTGTTTTTT. It is translated as CASSHQDRGDTGELFF. This chain uses TRBV23-1 with TRBJ2-2; 9 bases are a match to TRBD1. TRBV23-1 is an ORF, and what it does is uncertain. The CDR3 spans 16 residues. With V trimmed by 3 bases and J by 3 bases, 5 bases remained unmatched.

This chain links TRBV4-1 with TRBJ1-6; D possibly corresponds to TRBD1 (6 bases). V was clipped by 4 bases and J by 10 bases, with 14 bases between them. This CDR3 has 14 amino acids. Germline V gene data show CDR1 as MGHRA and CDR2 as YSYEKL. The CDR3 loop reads CASSLAAGESPLHF. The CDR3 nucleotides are TGCGCCAGCAGCCTGGCGGCAGGGGAATCACCCCTCCACTTT.

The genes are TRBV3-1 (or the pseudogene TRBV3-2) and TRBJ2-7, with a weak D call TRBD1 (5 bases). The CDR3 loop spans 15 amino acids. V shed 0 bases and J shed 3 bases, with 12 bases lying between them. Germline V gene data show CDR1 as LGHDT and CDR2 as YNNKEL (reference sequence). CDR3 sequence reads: CASSQDRGGYYEQYF. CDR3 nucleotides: TGTGCCAGCAGCCAAGATAGGGGCGGATACTACGAGCAGTACTTC.

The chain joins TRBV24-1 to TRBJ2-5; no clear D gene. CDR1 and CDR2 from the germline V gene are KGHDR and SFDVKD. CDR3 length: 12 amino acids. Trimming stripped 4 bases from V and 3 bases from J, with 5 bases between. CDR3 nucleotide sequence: TGTGCCACCAGTGAGTCGGAAGAGACCCAGTACTTC. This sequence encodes CATSESEETQYF.

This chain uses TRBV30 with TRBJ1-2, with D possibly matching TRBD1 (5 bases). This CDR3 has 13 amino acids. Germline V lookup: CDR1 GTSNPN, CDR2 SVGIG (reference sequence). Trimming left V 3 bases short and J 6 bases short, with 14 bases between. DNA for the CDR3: TGTGCCTGGAGCCTAGGAGGGGAGAATGGCTACACCTTC. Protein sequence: CAWSLGGENGYTF.

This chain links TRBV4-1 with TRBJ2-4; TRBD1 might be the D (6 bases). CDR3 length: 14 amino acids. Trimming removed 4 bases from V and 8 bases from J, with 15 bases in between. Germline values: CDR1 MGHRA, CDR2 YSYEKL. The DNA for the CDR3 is TGCGCCAGCAGCCCACAACAGGGAAGGGACATTCAGTACTTC. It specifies CASSPQQGRDIQYF.

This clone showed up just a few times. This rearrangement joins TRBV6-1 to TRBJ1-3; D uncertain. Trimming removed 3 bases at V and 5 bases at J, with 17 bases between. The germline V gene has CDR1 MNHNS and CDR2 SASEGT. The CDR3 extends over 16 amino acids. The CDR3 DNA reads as TGTGCCAGCAGTGACGGTGAGTTAAATACCCGAAACACCATATATTTT. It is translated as CASSDGELNTRNTIYF.

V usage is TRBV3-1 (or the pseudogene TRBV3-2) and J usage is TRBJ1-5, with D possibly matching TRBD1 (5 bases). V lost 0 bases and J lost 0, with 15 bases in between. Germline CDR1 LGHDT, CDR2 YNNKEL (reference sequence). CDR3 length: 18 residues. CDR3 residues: CASSQEALSTVSNQPQHF. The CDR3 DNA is TGTGCCAGCAGCCAAGAGGCCCTATCGACAGTTAGCAATCAGCCCCAGCATTTT.

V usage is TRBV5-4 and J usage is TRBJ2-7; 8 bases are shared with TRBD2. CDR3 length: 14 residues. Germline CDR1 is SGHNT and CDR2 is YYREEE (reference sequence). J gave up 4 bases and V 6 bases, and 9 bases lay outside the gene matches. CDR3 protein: CASTAGGRPYEQYF. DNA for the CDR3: TGTGCCAGCACCGCGGGGGGCAGACCGTACGAGCAGTACTTC.

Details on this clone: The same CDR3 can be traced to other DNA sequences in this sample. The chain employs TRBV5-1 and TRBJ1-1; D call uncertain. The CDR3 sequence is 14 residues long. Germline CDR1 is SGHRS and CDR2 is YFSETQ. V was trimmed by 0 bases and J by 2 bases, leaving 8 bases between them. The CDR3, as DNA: TGCGCCAGCAGCTTGGACTCCCTAAACACTGAAGCTTTCTTT. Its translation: CASSLDSLNTEAFF.

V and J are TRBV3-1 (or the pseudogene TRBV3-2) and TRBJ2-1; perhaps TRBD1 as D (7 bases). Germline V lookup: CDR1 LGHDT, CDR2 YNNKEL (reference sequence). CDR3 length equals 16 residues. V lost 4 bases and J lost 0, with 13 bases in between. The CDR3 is CASSRRQGGSYNEQFF. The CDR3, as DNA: TGTGCCAGCAGCCGCAGACAGGGAGGCTCCTACAATGAGCAGTTCTTC.